The 20 T cell receptor beta chains given below trace back to one sample, sequenced in a study of cytomegalovirus exposure and HLA in healthy donors. The PCR had 60 Vbeta and 13 Jbeta primers. Measured with immunoSEQ multiplex PCR; TCRdb has only the in-frame clones, and not every one. The sample has some 130,000 clones, about 83% seen once. The material sequenced was PBMCs. The receptors were gathered from a young woman in good health and CMV-seronegative.

The chain couples TRBV5-6 to TRBJ2-1; 7 bases map to TRBD2. Germline trimming cut 3 bases from V and 2 bases from J; bases unmatched to any gene: 5. There are 15 residues in the CDR3. Germline V gene sequence: CDR1 SGHDT, CDR2 YYEEEE. DNA of the CDR3: TGTGCCAGCAGCTGGGGCGGGAGAACCTACAATGAGCAGTTCTTC. This gives the protein CASSWGGRTYNEQFF.

The J gene is TRBJ1-2, the V gene TRBV4-3, with 9 nucleotides matching TRBD1. V lost 0 bases, J lost 1 base, and 12 bases stayed unmatched. Germline CDR1 reads LGHNA; CDR2 reads YSLEER. The CDR3 totals 19 residues. The CDR3 is CASSQDLGQGWGSNYGYTF. The CDR3 nucleotides are TGCGCCAGCAGCCAAGATCTCGGACAGGGGTGGGGGAGTAACTATGGCTACACCTTC.

The CDR3 loop reads CASSPGGSTEAFF. The CDR3 DNA reads as TGTGCCAGCAGCCCAGGAGGGAGCACTGAAGCTTTCTTT. The chain has TRBV6-6 and TRBJ1-1; D not certain. CDR3 length: 13 amino acids. Germline CDR1 is MNHNY and CDR2 is SVGAGI (reference sequence). Trimming took off 6 bases at V and 4 bases at J, with 12 bases between the two ends.

The chain carries TRBV5-1 and TRBJ2-6, with D possibly matching TRBD1 (5 bases). Deletions cut 4 bases from V and 0 bases from J, with 11 bases between. Germline-derived CDR1 and CDR2 are SGHRS and YFSETQ. The CDR3 sequence is 16 residues long. The CDR3 loop is CASSARRGSGANVLTF. CDR3 nucleotide sequence: TGCGCCAGCAGCGCCCGTAGGGGCTCTGGGGCCAACGTCCTGACTTTC.

The V call is TRBV5-6, the J call TRBJ2-7; D is undetermined. From germline, CDR1 is SGHDT and CDR2 YYEEEE. The germline V and J ends were trimmed by 4 bases and 2 bases, with 10 bases remaining between them. The CDR3 is 13 residues long. The CDR3 nucleotides read TGTGCCAGCAGCCGCCCGGTCCCCTACGAGCAGTACTTC. Its translation is CASSRPVPYEQYF.

The rearrangement links TRBV5-1 to TRBJ2-7; 9 bases align to TRBD2. From germline, CDR1 is SGHRS and CDR2 YFSETQ. Trimming removed 1 base from V and 2 bases from J; junction bases left unmatched: 22. The CDR3 extends over 21 amino acids. The DNA for the CDR3 is TGCGCCAGCAGCTTGATCCCACTTTCCCCCTATAGCGGGGGAACCACCTACGAGCAGTACTTC. Its protein product is CASSLIPLSPYSGGTTYEQYF. Using reference TRBV5-1 and TRBJ2-7 for the parts outside the CDR3, the full variable domain is KAGVTQTPRYLIKTRGQQVTLSCSPISGHRSVSWYQQTPGQGLQFLFEYFSETQRNKGNFPGRFSGRQFSNSRSEMNVSTLELGDSALYLCASSLIPLSPYSGGTTYEQYFGPGTRLTVT.

The chain links TRBV28 to TRBJ2-5; D unresolved. V lost 8 bases and J lost 3, with 10 bases in between. Germline V lookup: CDR1 MDHEN, CDR2 SYDVKM. The CDR3 extends over 12 amino acids. The DNA of the CDR3 is TGTGCCAGCCGCGATCCCAAAGAGACCCAGTACTTC. It codes for CASRDPKETQYF.

The table lists this clone with a count of one. This specimen includes other DNA sequences encoding the same CDR3. This chain joins TRBV5-1 and TRBJ2-2, with 7 bases matching TRBD2. CDR3 length: 15 residues. The germline gives CDR1 SGHRS, CDR2 YFSETQ. The ends lost 0 bases at V and 2 bases at J; junction bases unmatched: 1. CDR3 residues: CASSLGLANTGELFF. For the CDR3, the DNA is TGCGCCAGCAGCTTGGGACTAGCAAACACCGGGGAGCTGTTTTTT.

The rearrangement links TRBV7-8 to TRBJ2-5; no reliable D call. The CDR3 is 15 residues long. Germline lookup yields CDR1 SGHVS and CDR2 FQNEAQ. Trimming removed 6 bases from V and 2 bases from J, with 16 bases in between. CDR3 coding DNA: TGTGCCAGCAGTTTTATAGGAACAGCACAAGAGACCCAGTACTTC. Its protein is CASSFIGTAQETQYF.

The genes are TRBV6-5 and TRBJ2-3; D remains ambiguous. V was trimmed by 6 bases and J by 0 bases, leaving 10 bases between them. CDR3 length: 14 residues. Germline CDR1 reads MNHEY; CDR2 reads SVGAGI. The CDR3 loop is CASSLVRSTDTQYF. CDR3 DNA: TGTGCCAGCAGCCTTGTGCGGAGCACAGATACGCAGTATTTT.

This clone showed up just a few times. The chain carries TRBV2 and TRBJ2-3, with D unclear. Trimming cost V 6 bases and J 1 base, with 11 bases left between them. This CDR3 is 14 amino acids long. Germline-derived CDR1 and CDR2 are SNHLY and FYNNEI. CDR3 nucleotides: TGTGCCAGCAGGAGGTGGTGGGGCACAGATACGCAGTATTTT. As protein: CASRRWWGTDTQYF. Together with reference TRBV2 and TRBJ2-3, the CDR3 gives the full variable domain: EPEVTQTPSHQVTQMGQEVILRCVPISNHLYFYWYRQILGQKVEFLVSFYNNEISEKSEIFDDQFSVERPDGSNFTLKIRSTKLEDSAMYFCASRRWWGTDTQYFGPGTRLTVL.

The chain has TRBV9 and TRBJ2-2; 12 bases map to TRBD2. Germline values: CDR1 SGDLS, CDR2 YYNGEE. This CDR3 has 17 amino acids. Trimming at V came to 0 bases and at J to 7 bases, leaving 7 bases not matched to a gene. The CDR3 region has the DNA TGTGCCAGCAGCGTAGTTCCTAGCGGGAGGGCCGACGGGGAGCTGTTTTTT. Translation: CASSVVPSGRADGELFF.

The chain employs TRBV11-2 and TRBJ2-1, with TRBD2 as a possible D gene (5 bases). The CDR3 has 13 amino acids. V was trimmed by 6 bases and J by 5 bases, leaving 11 bases between them. Germline V lookup: CDR1 SGHAT, CDR2 FQNNGV. CDR3 region: CASRLVMNNEQFF. The CDR3 nucleotides read TGTGCCAGCAGACTAGTAATGAACAATGAGCAGTTCTTC.

This clone has just one count. The CDR3 reads CASSSAGGYTEAFF. CDR3 sequence (DNA): TGTGCCAGCAGCTCCGCGGGAGGCTACACTGAAGCTTTCTTT. The chain is built from TRBV11-2 and TRBJ1-1; unclear D gene. The V gene's germline CDR1 is SGHAT and CDR2 FQNNGV. The CDR3 consists of 14 residues. V lost 4 bases and J 3 bases, leaving 12 bases between the germline ends.

This chain links TRBV5-1 with TRBJ2-7, with 8 bases fitting TRBD1. This CDR3 is 15 amino acids long. The J segment lost 0 bases and the V segment lost 4 bases, leaving 6 bases of the junction unmatched. The V gene's germline CDR1 is SGHRS and CDR2 YFSETQ. This chain's CDR3 is CASSIQTGASYEQYF. CDR3 coding DNA: TGCGCCAGCAGCATACAGACAGGGGCCTCCTACGAGCAGTACTTC. Using reference TRBV5-1 and TRBJ2-7 for the parts outside the CDR3, the full variable domain is KAGVTQTPRYLIKTRGQQVTLSCSPISGHRSVSWYQQTPGQGLQFLFEYFSETQRNKGNFPGRFSGRQFSNSRSEMNVSTLELGDSALYLCASSIQTGASYEQYFGPGTRLTVT.

This clone is a singleton in its sample. This sequence joins TRBV7-2 and TRBJ2-5, with TRBD1 as a possible D gene (6 bases). CDR1 and CDR2 (germline): SGHTA, FQGNSA. This CDR3 comprises 14 residues. Trimming removed 2 bases from V and 2 bases from J, with 9 bases in between. The CDR3 protein is CASSLIRGQETQYF. In DNA, the CDR3 is TGTGCCAGCAGCTTAATTAGGGGGCAAGAGACCCAGTACTTC.

Here the CDR3 reads CASSLGQGRTNSPLHF. DNA for the CDR3: TGTGCCAGCAGTCTGGGACAGGGGAGGACCAATTCACCCCTCCACTTT. This sequence joins TRBV28 and TRBJ1-6; TRBD1 matches 10 bases. After removal of 5 bases from V and 7 bases from J, the junction contained 8 bases not matched to a gene. There are 16 residues in the CDR3. CDR1 MDHEN and CDR2 SYDVKM come from the germline V gene. Variable domain in full (rest from reference TRBV28 and TRBJ1-6): DVKVTQSSRYLVKRTGEKVFLECVQDMDHENMFWYRQDPGLGLRLIYFSYDVKMKEKGDIPEGYSVSREKKERFSLILESASTNQTSMYLCASSLGQGRTNSPLHFGNGTRLTVT.

This clone was observed a handful of times. The chain links TRBV27 to TRBJ1-1; D perhaps matches TRBD1 (5 bases). The CDR3 is made up of 13 amino acids. Germline assignment: CDR1 MNHEY and CDR2 SMNVEV (reference sequence). V dropped 2 bases and J dropped 4 bases, with 8 bases sitting between them. This CDR3 reads CASSLQGLTEAFF. CDR3 coding DNA: TGTGCCAGCAGTTTACAGGGCCTCACTGAAGCTTTCTTT.

A few counts support this clone. CDR3 sequence reads: CAISRENTEAFF. The CDR3 DNA is TGTGCCATCAGTCGAGAGAACACTGAAGCTTTCTTT. This sequence joins TRBV10-3 and TRBJ1-1; D unresolved. Trimming removed 5 bases at V and 1 base at J, with 5 bases between. This CDR3 is built from 12 residues. CDR1 and CDR2 from the germline V gene are ENHRY and SYGVKD.

This clone showed up just a few times. The chain joins TRBV4-3 to TRBJ2-7, with a possible D match to TRBD1 (6 bases). Trimming took 0 bases from V and 4 from J, leaving 16 bases between them. CDR1 is LGHNA and CDR2 is YSLEER in the germline V gene. CDR3 length: 16 amino acids. The CDR3 DNA reads TGCGCCAGCAGCCAAGATAGGGCGACAGGCCGGTACGAGCAGTACTTC. Amino acids: CASSQDRATGRYEQYF.